A single T cell receptor beta chain is shown here with its context. Its target is unknown. The Oncomine TCR Beta short-read assay generated sequence data from the DNA of cultured CD4+ T cells. Via MiXCR, TCRdb re-called the PCR reads, giving one row per CDR3 protein. This table has about 13,000 distinct CDR3 sequences, 40% to 55% appearing once. The sample's treatment: roughly 10-day PBMC culture with coronavirus spike peptide pools or control peptides (ViraFEST assay). The sample belongs to a study of vaccination and CD4 T cells after COVID-19. Study background: Overlapping peptides covering the spike proteins of SARS-CoV-2, HCoV-NL63, HCoV-OC43 and HCoV-229E were added to stimulate cells.

The V end lost 6 bases, the J end lost 2 bases, and 15 bases lay between the germline ends. This CDR3 has 15 residues. From germline, CDR1 is WNHNN and CDR2 SYGVQD (reference sequence). This clonotype was obtained from a human donor who had recovered from COVID-19. Here the sequenced sample was CD4+ T cells from blood, cultured in vitro, taken after SARS-CoV-2 vaccination. The chain has TRBV10-1 and TRBJ2-3; D possibly matches TRBD1 or TRBD2 (5 bases each). The CDR3 loop reads CASSPGPMNTDTQYF. In DNA, the CDR3 is TGCGCCAGCAGCCCGGGACCCATGAACACAGATACGCAGTATTTT.